These T cell receptor beta chains were read from a single sample in a study of cytomegalovirus exposure and HLA in healthy donors. This table comes from immunoSEQ multiplex PCR, and its TCRdb copy is limited to in-frame clones, with some not included. The sample shows about 150,000 clones, roughly 72% of them seen only once. Sequenced material: PBMCs. The receptors originated from a man aged 40-49 years in good health and CMV-seronegative. CDR3s include the opening cysteine and the closing phenylalanine or tryptophan. The order of the fields is J gene, clone size, D gene, V gene, CDR3 DNA, CDR3 protein. A D gene is named only where the DNA matches it firmly. The size of a clone is reported for some rows only, either as once, few or many, or as a class for expanded clones.

>TRBJ1-2|-|-|TRBV30
TGTGCCTGGAGTGTTGGGGAGGGGCGTGGCTACACCTTC
CAWSVGEGRGYTF
>TRBJ2-5|-|-|TRBV11-2
TGTGCCAGCAGCTCGGAGACCCAGTACTTC
CASSSETQYF
>TRBJ2-3|-|-|TRBV29-1
TGTAGCTGTCGGGGAGGCCCAGATACGCAGTATTTT
CSCRGGPDTQYF
>TRBJ2-7|once|TRBD2|TRBV6-1
TGTGCCAGCAGTAACGGGAGGAGCTCCTACGAGCAGTACTTC
CASSNGRSSYEQYF
>TRBJ2-7|-|TRBD2|TRBV4-1
TGCGCCAGCAGCCTAAGGGAGGGCTCCTACGAGCAGTACTTC
CASSLREGSYEQYF
>TRBJ2-3|-|-|TRBV10-3
TGTGCCATCAAACCGGGAACTAGCACAGATACGCAGTATTTT
CAIKPGTSTDTQYF
>TRBJ2-7|-|TRBD1|TRBV27
TGTGCCAGCAGTGACTGGGACAGCATCTACGAGCAGTACTTC
CASSDWDSIYEQYF
>TRBJ2-7|-|TRBD1|TRBV7-9
TGTTCCAGCAGTTACGAACAGGGGGTCCCCTACGAGCAGTACTTC
CSSSYEQGVPYEQYF
>TRBJ2-7|-|-|TRBV11-2
TGTGCCAGCAGCATCCGGGAGAACTACGAGCAGTACTTC
CASSIRENYEQYF
>TRBJ1-1|-|-|TRBV4-2
TGTGCCAGCAGCCAAGCAGCGACCGTCAACACTGAAGCTTTCTTT
CASSQAATVNTEAFF
>TRBJ2-2|few|-|TRBV5-1
TGCGCCAGCAGCTTGGCCTGGCCCCGGAGGGACACCGGGGAGCTGTTTTTT
CASSLAWPRRDTGELFF
>TRBJ1-2|-|-|TRBV7-9
TGTGCCAGCAGCTACCGGACAGAGATTAACTATGGCTACACCTTC
CASSYRTEINYGYTF
>TRBJ2-7|-|TRBD1|TRBV28
TGTGCCAGCAGTCCCTGGACAGGGAACTACGAGCAGTACTTC
CASSPWTGNYEQYF
>TRBJ2-5|-|-|TRBV11-2
TGTGCCAGCAGCCATACGGCGGGGACCCAGTACTTC
CASSHTAGTQYF
>TRBJ2-7|-|-|TRBV6-6
TGTGCCAGCAGTTATGGCGGGGCAGGACCTCTCTACGAGCAGTACTTC
CASSYGGAGPLYEQYF
>TRBJ1-5|-|TRBD1|TRBV10-1
TGCGCCATTACGACAGGGCTCGATCGCAATCAGCCCCAGCATTTT
CAITTGLDRNQPQHF
>TRBJ2-1|-|TRBD2|TRBV10-3
TGTGCCATCAGTGAAGCGGGGAGCGTATACAATGAGCAGTTCTTC
CAISEAGSVYNEQFF
>TRBJ2-4|-|TRBD2|TRBV27
TGTGCCAGCAGAGACCGGGCGGGAGTAGCCAAAAACATTCAGTACTTC
CASRDRAGVAKNIQYF
>TRBJ2-4|-|-|TRBV25-1
TGTGCCAGCAGTGAAGGGGAGGAGTCAAGTACTTTCTGGGACATTCAGTACTTC
CASSEGEESSTFWDIQYF
>TRBJ2-4|-|TRBD2|TRBV6-5
TGTGCCAGCAGTCCTAGCGGGAGGGCGAGAAACATTCAGTACTTC
CASSPSGRARNIQYF